The 32 T cell receptor beta chains reported below all come from one sample, sequenced in a study of shared clonotypes between healthy human individuals. Naive CD8 populations comprised CD45RO-negative cells positively selected for CCR7, excluding terminally differentiated effector memory CD45RA+ cells. Assay: immunoSEQ multiplex PCR; the TCRdb copy retains only in-frame clones and omits some. This sample carries about 580,000 clones, 98% of them seen once, and the ten largest clones take 0.3%. What was sequenced was naive CD8+ T cells sorted from blood. The receptors originated from a man under 40 in good health.

This chain links TRBV27 with TRBJ2-3; D unresolved. The length of the CDR3 is 16 residues. Germline assignment: CDR1 MNHEY and CDR2 SMNVEV (reference sequence). The V gene lost 3 bases and the J gene lost 1 base, with 14 bases spanning the gap. In DNA, the CDR3 is TGTGCCAGCAGTTTGGTCCGGGTACTCGGCACAGATACGCAGTATTTT. Its translation is CASSLVRVLGTDTQYF.

This clone has only one observation. The chain employs TRBV5-5 and TRBJ2-4; 7 bases align to TRBD2. The CDR3 loop spans 14 amino acids. Germline assignment: CDR1 SGHKS and CDR2 YYEKEE (reference sequence). With 6 bases clipped from V and 5 bases from J, the junction kept 8 bases outside the gene matches. Here the CDR3 reads CASNPGLGQNIQYF. CDR3 sequence (DNA): TGTGCCAGCAACCCTGGACTAGGACAAAACATTCAGTACTTC.

J is TRBJ2-7 and V is TRBV29-1; the D is unclear. Germline-derived CDR1 and CDR2 are SQVTM and ANQGSEA. The ends were cut back, 5 bases at V and 2 bases at J, with 10 bases in the middle. The CDR3 is made up of 12 amino acids. Here the CDR3 reads CSVTTVTYEQYF. The CDR3 DNA sequence: TGCAGCGTTACCACAGTTACCTACGAGCAGTACTTC.

In regard to this clone: Other DNA sequences in the sample encode the same CDR3. The genes are TRBV9 and TRBJ2-7, with 8 bases fitting TRBD2. V was clipped by 0 bases and J by 2 bases; unmatched bases: 4. This CDR3 has 15 amino acids. The germline V gene has CDR1 SGDLS and CDR2 YYNGEE. CDR3 sequence (DNA): TGTGCCAGCAGCGTAGGAAGCGGGGGAGCCTACGAGCAGTACTTC. Its protein is CASSVGSGGAYEQYF. Filled out from reference TRBV9 and TRBJ2-7, the complete variable domain reads DSGVTQTPKHLITATGQRVTLRCSPRSGDLSVYWYQQSLDQGLQFLIQYYNGEERAKGNILERFSAQQFPDLHSELNLSSLELGDSALYFCASSVGSGGAYEQYFGPGTRLTVT.

The rearrangement uses TRBV11-2 and TRBJ2-1, with a tentative D call TRBD1 (6 bases). CDR3 length: 16 residues. CDR1 is SGHAT and CDR2 is FQNNGV in the germline V gene. V lost 5 bases and J 3 bases, leaving 17 bases between the germline ends. DNA for the CDR3: TGTGCCAGCAGCCTACTAACAGGGCTCCACTACAATGAGCAGTTCTTC. Protein product: CASSLLTGLHYNEQFF.

V is TRBV2 and J is TRBJ2-7; D is unresolved. The CDR3 contains 13 residues. Between the trimmed V and J ends, which lost 6 bases and 2 bases, there was a span of 11 bases. The V gene's germline CDR1 is SNHLY and CDR2 FYNNEI. CDR3: CASRRRGAYEQYF. Written as DNA, the CDR3 is TGTGCCAGCAGACGCAGAGGTGCCTACGAGCAGTACTTC. The complete variable domain, with remaining parts taken from reference TRBV2 and TRBJ2-7, reads EPEVTQTPSHQVTQMGQEVILRCVPISNHLYFYWYRQILGQKVEFLVSFYNNEISEKSEIFDDQFSVERPDGSNFTLKIRSTKLEDSAMYFCASRRRGAYEQYFGPGTRLTVT.

In regard to this clone: The same CDR3 is also encoded by other DNA sequences in this sample. The V gene is TRBV18, the J gene TRBJ2-7; D call uncertain. This CDR3 region has 13 residues. V was clipped by 3 bases and J by 0 bases, with 6 bases between them. Germline assignment: CDR1 KGHSH and CDR2 LQKENI. CDR3 in DNA: TGTGCCAGCTCACCGGACCCCTCCTACGAGCAGTACTTC. This translates into CASSPDPSYEQYF.

This clone is a singleton in its sample. The genes are TRBV28 and TRBJ2-7, with D unresolved. V was clipped by 4 bases and J by 2 bases, with 9 bases between them. The CDR3 length is 13 residues. Per germline, CDR1 MDHEN and CDR2 SYDVKM. The CDR3 region is CASSYSRTYEQYF. The CDR3 DNA is TGTGCCAGCAGTTACTCACGGACCTACGAGCAGTACTTC.

The V and J genes are TRBV27 and TRBJ2-3; 11 bases fit TRBD2. V gave up 5 bases and J gave up 0 bases; unmatched junction bases: 10. CDR3 length equals 18 residues. Looked up from germline, CDR1 is MNHEY and CDR2 is SMNVEV (reference sequence). As DNA, the CDR3 is TGTGCCAGCAGTCTCCTAGGGACTAGCGGACTTAGCACAGATACGCAGTATTTT. It is translated as CASSLLGTSGLSTDTQYF.

This chain joins TRBV28 and TRBJ2-1; 13 bases are shared with TRBD2. Germline V CDR1 and CDR2: MDHEN, SYDVKM. V was pared by 7 bases and J by 1 base, with 4 bases of the junction left unmatched. This CDR3 has 16 amino acids. Here the CDR3 reads CASTRLAGGSYNEQFF. The CDR3, as DNA: TGTGCCAGCACCCGACTAGCGGGAGGATCCTACAATGAGCAGTTCTTC.

This chain uses TRBV28 with TRBJ2-7, with D possibly called TRBD1 or TRBD2 (6 bases each). This CDR3 region has 17 residues. Germline V gene lookup returns CDR1 MDHEN and CDR2 SYDVKM. V was trimmed by 6 bases and J by 3 bases, leaving 24 bases between them. The DNA of the CDR3 is TGTGCCAGCAGCGGGGGCCCCCTCCCCGATACTATCTACGAGCAGTACTTC. Translating it yields CASSGGPLPDTIYEQYF.

The chain is built from TRBV10-3 and TRBJ2-2; 7 bases line up with TRBD1. With 8 bases clipped from V and 5 bases from J, the junction kept 17 bases outside the gene matches. The CDR3 loop spans 17 amino acids. Germline CDR1 and CDR2: ENHRY and SYGVKD. Here the CDR3 reads CAISQPGQRTRTGELFF. DNA for the CDR3: TGTGCCATCTCCCAGCCGGGACAGAGGACAAGAACCGGGGAGCTGTTTTTT.

The chain employs TRBV5-6 and TRBJ2-3; D is ambiguous. Per germline, CDR1 SGHDT and CDR2 YYEEEE. V was cut by 3 bases and J by 0 bases, with 11 bases left in between. There are 15 residues in the CDR3. The CDR3 region has the DNA TGTGCCAGCAGCTCACCAAGCAGTAGCACAGATACGCAGTATTTT. Its translation: CASSSPSSSTDTQYF.

J is TRBJ2-7 and V is TRBV28, with 10 bases matching TRBD2. In germline, CDR1 is MDHEN, CDR2 SYDVKM. The CDR3 extends over 16 amino acids. Trimming at V came to 4 bases and at J to 2 bases, leaving 8 bases not matched to a gene. The CDR3: CASSSPTSGNTYEQYF. The CDR3 nucleotides are TGTGCCAGCAGTTCCCCAACTAGCGGGAATACCTACGAGCAGTACTTC.

The chain combines TRBV2 with TRBJ2-1, with TRBD1 matching 7 bases. V was pared by 5 bases and J by 7 bases, with 11 bases of the junction left unmatched. In germline, CDR1 is SNHLY, CDR2 FYNNEI. CDR3 size: 15 residues. CDR3 nucleotide sequence: TGTGCCAGCAGTAAAACCGGGACAGACAAAAATGAGCAGTTCTTC. Its protein is CASSKTGTDKNEQFF.

The V and J genes are TRBV5-1 and TRBJ1-4, with a tentative D call TRBD1 (6 bases). CDR1 is SGHRS and CDR2 is YFSETQ in the germline V gene. There are 15 residues in the CDR3. Trimming left V 5 bases short and J 3 bases short, with 14 bases between. The CDR3 loop reads CASRLGQLPNEKLFF. The CDR3, as DNA: TGCGCCAGCAGACTTGGACAGCTACCTAATGAAAAACTGTTTTTT. The full variable domain, with the rest looked up from reference TRBV5-1 and TRBJ1-4, is KAGVTQTPRYLIKTRGQQVTLSCSPISGHRSVSWYQQTPGQGLQFLFEYFSETQRNKGNFPGRFSGRQFSNSRSEMNVSTLELGDSALYLCASRLGQLPNEKLFFGSGTQLSVL.

For this clone: In the same sample, other DNA sequences code for this CDR3. The gene calls are TRBV7-6 and TRBJ2-3, with D unresolved. The V end was cut by 5 bases, the J end by 3 bases, with 9 bases between. This CDR3 is built from 13 residues. Germline CDR1 reads SGHVS; CDR2 reads FNYEAQ. The CDR3 reads CASSLANTDTQYF. CDR3 nucleotide sequence: TGTGCCAGCAGCCTTGCCAATACAGATACGCAGTATTTT.

The rearrangement uses TRBV7-9 and TRBJ2-3; D is possibly TRBD2 (5 bases). V dropped 2 bases and J dropped 0 bases, with 9 bases sitting between them. The germline CDR1 and CDR2 sequences are SEHNR and FQNEAQ (reference sequence). The CDR3 is made up of 15 amino acids. The CDR3 DNA is TGTGCCAGCAGCTTAAGCGGCGGTAGCACAGATACGCAGTATTTT. Amino acid sequence: CASSLSGGSTDTQYF. Combining the CDR3 with reference TRBV7-9 and TRBJ2-3 gives the whole variable domain DTGVSQNPRHKITKRGQNVTFRCDPISEHNRLYWYRQTLGQGPEFLTYFQNEAQLEKSRLLSDRFSAERPKGSFSTLEIQRTEQGDSAMYLCASSLSGGSTDTQYFGPGTRLTVL.

This clone was recorded only once. The chain is built from TRBV5-1 and TRBJ2-5, with D uncertain. Germline CDR1 and CDR2: SGHRS and YFSETQ. CDR3 length: 15 residues. V was shortened by 0 bases and J by 2 bases, with 11 bases between the two germline ends. The CDR3 here is CASSLVVGTQETQYF. CDR3 coding DNA: TGCGCCAGCAGCTTGGTGGTGGGTACACAAGAGACCCAGTACTTC.

The rearrangement links TRBV27 to TRBJ2-7, with TRBD1 identical over 8 bases. Germline CDR1 is MNHEY and CDR2 is SMNVEV (reference sequence). CDR3 size: 13 residues. Losses at the gene ends were 6 bases for V and 6 bases for J; bases not matched to a gene: 7. Written as DNA, the CDR3 is TGTGCCAGCAGATCAGGGGGCCGGAGCGAGCAGTACTTC. Its translation: CASRSGGRSEQYF.

This chain uses TRBV29-1 with TRBJ2-7, with 7 positions matching TRBD1. The CDR3 runs 12 residues. Germline CDR1 reads SQVTM; CDR2 reads ANQGSEA. With V trimmed by 8 bases and J by 1 base, 5 bases remained unmatched. CDR3 loop: CSYRDRSYEQYF. The CDR3 nucleotides are TGCAGCTACCGGGACAGATCCTACGAGCAGTACTTC.

This chain links TRBV11-3 with TRBJ2-7, with TRBD2 as a possible D gene (6 bases). This CDR3 is 14 amino acids long. The germline V gene has CDR1 SGHNT and CDR2 YENEEA. The germline V and J ends were trimmed by 4 bases and 0 bases, with 10 bases remaining between them. CDR3 bases: TGTGCCAGCAGCTCGGAGGGGAGCTCCTACGAGCAGTACTTC. Protein: CASSSEGSSYEQYF.

This chain connects TRBV9 to TRBJ1-2; D is perhaps TRBD1 (6 bases). Germline values: CDR1 SGDLS, CDR2 YYNGEE. The CDR3 extends over 15 amino acids. V was clipped by 2 bases and J by 2 bases, with 13 bases between them. The CDR3 nucleotides read TGTGCCAGCAGCGTTCTGACTCAGGGGAACTATGGCTACACCTTC. Translation: CASSVLTQGNYGYTF. Filled out from reference TRBV9 and TRBJ1-2, the complete variable domain reads DSGVTQTPKHLITATGQRVTLRCSPRSGDLSVYWYQQSLDQGLQFLIQYYNGEERAKGNILERFSAQQFPDLHSELNLSSLELGDSALYFCASSVLTQGNYGYTFGSGTRLTVV.

The chain couples TRBV5-4 to TRBJ2-5, with D perhaps TRBD1 (5 bases). V dropped 0 bases and J dropped 9 bases, with 15 bases sitting between them. The CDR3 consists of 14 residues. CDR1 is SGHNT, CDR2 YYREEE, per germline (reference sequence). The CDR3 here is CASSLAGESRAQYF. The CDR3 DNA reads as TGTGCCAGCAGCTTGGCCGGAGAGTCCAGGGCCCAGTACTTC.

This clone was counted once. The chain combines TRBV7-9 with TRBJ2-1; the D is unclear. Germline V CDR1 and CDR2: SEHNR, FQNEAQ (reference sequence). This CDR3 is 12 amino acids long. Trimming pared 5 bases from V and 9 bases from J, leaving 11 bases between. CDR3 sequence reads: CASSPLGGEQFF. The CDR3 nucleotides are TGTGCCAGCAGCCCCCTCGGCGGTGAGCAGTTCTTC.

The chain couples TRBV5-1 to TRBJ1-1; D gene uncertain. The V and J ends lost 4 bases and 7 bases respectively, with 8 bases between them. Germline V gene sequence: CDR1 SGHRS, CDR2 YFSETQ. This CDR3 has 11 amino acids. CDR3 coding DNA: TGCGCCAGCAGCGAAGGAAATGAAGCTTTCTTT. It codes for CASSEGNEAFF.

This chain connects TRBV11-2 to TRBJ2-1; D is ambiguous. Germline V gene sequence: CDR1 SGHAT, CDR2 FQNNGV. The CDR3 contains 14 residues. Trimming removed 5 bases from V and 9 bases from J, with 17 bases in between. CDR3 bases: TGTGCCAGCAGCCAACGGTCCGGCGGTAGTGAGCAGTTCTTC. Its translation: CASSQRSGGSEQFF. Using reference TRBV11-2 and TRBJ2-1 for the parts outside the CDR3, the full variable domain is EAGVAQSPRYKIIEKRQSVAFWCNPISGHATLYWYQQILGQGPKLLIQFQNNGVVDDSQLPKDRFSAERLKGVDSTLKIQPAKLEDSAVYLCASSQRSGGSEQFFGPGTRLTVL.

The genes are TRBV10-3 and TRBJ2-1; no definite D call. The germline V and J ends were trimmed by 0 bases and 5 bases, with 11 bases remaining between them. Per germline, CDR1 ENHRY and CDR2 SYGVKD. The CDR3 loop spans 15 amino acids. This CDR3 is CAISESTLVNNEQFF. The CDR3 nucleotides are TGTGCCATCAGTGAGTCGACGCTAGTCAACAATGAGCAGTTCTTC.

The rearrangement uses TRBV5-5 and TRBJ2-7, with D hard to call. The ends were cut back, 0 bases at V and 0 bases at J, with 7 bases in the middle. The CDR3 runs 14 residues. CDR1 and CDR2 from the germline V gene are SGHKS and YYEKEE (reference sequence). The CDR3 sequence: CASSLVVGSYEQYF. Written as DNA, the CDR3 is TGTGCCAGCAGCTTGGTAGTGGGCTCCTACGAGCAGTACTTC.

This chain joins TRBV4-1 and TRBJ2-3; 7 bases map to TRBD2. The V segment lost 1 base and the J segment 4 bases; nucleotides outside the gene matches: 5. The CDR3 contains 15 residues. The V gene's germline CDR1 is MGHRA and CDR2 YSYEKL. The CDR3 region has the DNA TGCGCCAGCAGCCAAGGGATCGGGGGGTCAGATACGCAGTATTTT. Protein sequence: CASSQGIGGSDTQYF.

The V gene is TRBV27, the J gene TRBJ2-1; 10 bases align to TRBD1. CDR1 MNHEY and CDR2 SMNVEV come from the germline V gene (reference sequence). The CDR3 consists of 15 residues. The V and J ends lost 6 bases and 4 bases, in that order; junction bases with no gene match: 6. The CDR3 spells CASRPDRGTYNEQFF. The CDR3 nucleotides read TGTGCCAGCAGACCGGACAGGGGGACGTACAATGAGCAGTTCTTC.

The chain has TRBV29-1 and TRBJ2-3; either TRBD1 or TRBD2 may fit D (5 bases each). Trimming shortened V by 4 bases and J by 3 bases, and 14 bases separated the two germline ends. Germline loops: CDR1 SQVTM, CDR2 ANQGSEA. There are 14 residues in the CDR3. The CDR3 protein is CSVVVGVETDTQYF. The CDR3 DNA reads as TGCAGCGTTGTTGTGGGGGTTGAGACAGATACGCAGTATTTT.